Within the sample, the clone carrying this T cell receptor (beta chain) is large (0.1 to 1%). These data originate in a study of liver allograft versus peripheral blood T cells. Background on the study: Comparative analysis was performed on T cell receptor repertoires from transplanted livers and from recipients' peripheral blood.

The CDR3 covers 16 residues. V was trimmed by 3 bases and J by 1 base, leaving 13 bases between them. The V gene's germline CDR1 is LNHDA and CDR2 SQIVND (reference sequence). TCRdb recomputed calls from the reads with MiXCR, one row per CDR3 protein. This sample has roughly 1,200 distinct CDR3 sequences, with about 15% found just once. The source is a human patient who had a liver transplant. Some T cells may have come from the graft donor. The rearrangement uses TRBV19 and TRBJ1-5; D is possibly TRBD1 (5 bases). The CDR3 DNA follows: TGTGCCAGTAGTATGAGAAGAGGGGACAGCAATCAGCCCCAGCATTTT. As protein: CASSMRRGDSNQPQHF.